This TCR beta chain was retrieved from a study of blood T cell repertoires in COVID-19. Study as a whole: COVID-19 samples from acute and convalescent phases originated in the United States, Italy and Spain. PBMCs, B-cell-depleted T cells, or T cells provided the cDNA or gDNA that made up the material.

To note about this clone: Distinct nucleotide sequences in the sample also encode this CDR3.

Original handling: Reference gene primer amplification gave estimated nucleated cell counts. This table comes from immunoSEQ multiplex PCR, and its TCRdb copy is limited to in-frame clones, with some not included. V and J calls and clone size are those listed in that table; D and trimming were worked out from the DNA. This table holds approximately 300,000 clones, under 85% found once. Sequencing was done on a sample of peripheral blood. The sequence came from a human donor with COVID-19, enrolled during active disease. The donor label of this sample is uncertain.

CDR3 bases: TGTGCCAGCAGCCGAGGGAGCTCTGGAAACACCATATATTTT. Its protein product is CASSRGSSGNTIYF. This chain joins TRBV7-8 and TRBJ1-3; D is unclear. The CDR3 length is 14 residues. Germline CDR1 SGHVS, CDR2 FQNEAQ. With 5 bases removed from V and 0 bases from J, the gap between germline ends came to 8 bases.